These 4 T cell receptor beta chains share one sample of origin, sequenced in a study of blood T cell repertoires in COVID-19. Produced via immunoSEQ multiplex PCR; TCRdb's table is partial and in-frame only. The table lists approximately 390,000 clones, roughly 89% of them singletons. Sequenced sample: PBMCs or T cells enriched from blood (not recorded which). The receptors were gathered from a woman in her forties or fifties who had recovered from COVID-19.

V gene TRBV5-1 combines with J gene TRBJ2-3; TRBD1 agrees at 9 bases. This CDR3 has 15 residues. The germline CDR1 and CDR2 sequences are SGHRS and YFSETQ. The V and J ends lost 2 bases and 5 bases, in that order; junction bases with no gene match: 6. CDR3 loop: CASSFYRGLRDTQYF. The CDR3 nucleotides read TGCGCCAGCAGCTTCTACAGGGGGCTTAGAGATACGCAGTATTTT.

V usage is TRBV28 and J usage is TRBJ1-1; the match to TRBD1 covers 7 bases. This CDR3 is 16 amino acids long. J was trimmed by 2 bases and V by 0 bases; bases with no gene match: 6. Germline assignment: CDR1 MDHEN and CDR2 SYDVKM. Here the CDR3 reads CASSLWQGVPNTEAFF. The CDR3 nucleotides read TGTGCCAGCAGTTTATGGCAGGGGGTACCCAACACTGAAGCTTTCTTT.

This clone was observed a single time. V and J are TRBV7-2 and TRBJ2-1; TRBD2 aligns across 12 bases. This CDR3 is 18 amino acids long. The J segment lost 0 bases and the V segment lost 0 bases, leaving 3 bases of the junction unmatched. Germline-derived CDR1 and CDR2 are SGHTA and FQGNSA. The CDR3 loop is CASSLAPSGGASYNEQFF. The CDR3 DNA is TGTGCCAGCAGCTTAGCGCCTAGCGGGGGGGCCTCCTACAATGAGCAGTTCTTC.

The chain uses TRBV27 and TRBJ2-2; D might be TRBD2 (5 bases). V lost 4 bases to trimming and J lost 5 bases, with 14 bases between them. The CDR3 totals 15 residues. CDR1 MNHEY and CDR2 SMNVEV come from the germline V gene (reference sequence). The CDR3 spells CASSSPRRMTGELFF. DNA for the CDR3: TGTGCCAGCAGTTCCCCCCGGAGGATGACCGGGGAGCTGTTTTTT.